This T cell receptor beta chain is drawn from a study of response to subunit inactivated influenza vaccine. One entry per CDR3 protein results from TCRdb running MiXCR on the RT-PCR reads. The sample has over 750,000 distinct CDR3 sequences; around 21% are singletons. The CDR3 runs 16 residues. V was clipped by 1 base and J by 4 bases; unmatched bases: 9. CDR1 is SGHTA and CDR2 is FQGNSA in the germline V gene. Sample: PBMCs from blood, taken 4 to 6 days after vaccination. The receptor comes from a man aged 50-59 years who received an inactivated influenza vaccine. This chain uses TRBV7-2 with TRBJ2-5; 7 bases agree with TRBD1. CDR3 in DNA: TGTGCCAGCAGCTTAGGGGGTACGGGACAGAGAGAGACCCAGTACTTC. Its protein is CASSLGGTGQRETQYF.